The T cell receptor (beta chain) described here comes from a study of cytomegalovirus exposure and HLA in healthy donors. Findings and caveats of the study: Sequencing depth roughly uniform across donors was assumed in presence/absence analyses. Sequencing probably produced one cluster of sequence variants that were highly shared. The study designated about 180 TCR beta chains cytomegalovirus-associated.

60 Vbeta and 13 Jbeta primers were used in PCR. Clones were read by immunoSEQ multiplex PCR, and TCRdb kept only the in-frame ones, dropping some. The repertoire holds about 120,000 clones, with around four fifths as singletons. In regard to this clone: Its target is unknown.

The length of the CDR3 is 16 residues. Trimming removed 2 bases at V and 2 bases at J, with 12 bases between. The germline V gene has CDR1 SGHTA and CDR2 FQGNSA. Sequencing input: PBMCs. The receptor comes from a male donor in good health and CMV-seronegative. J is TRBJ2-2 and V is TRBV7-2, with D tentatively TRBD2 (5 bases). The CDR3 loop is CASSLQPGGNTGELFF. The DNA for the CDR3 is TGTGCCAGCAGCTTACAGCCAGGAGGAAACACCGGGGAGCTGTTTTTT.